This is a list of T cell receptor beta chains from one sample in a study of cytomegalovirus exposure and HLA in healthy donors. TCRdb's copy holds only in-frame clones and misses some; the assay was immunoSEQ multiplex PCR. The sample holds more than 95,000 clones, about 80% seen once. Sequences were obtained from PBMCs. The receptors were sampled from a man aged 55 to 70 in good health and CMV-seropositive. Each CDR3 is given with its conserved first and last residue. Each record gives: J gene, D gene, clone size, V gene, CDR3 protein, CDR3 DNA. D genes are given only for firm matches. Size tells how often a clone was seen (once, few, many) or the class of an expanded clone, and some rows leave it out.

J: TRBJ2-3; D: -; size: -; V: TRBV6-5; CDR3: CASSYGSTQYF; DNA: TGTGCCAGCAGTTACGGGAGCACGCAGTATTTT
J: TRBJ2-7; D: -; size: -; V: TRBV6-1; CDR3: CASSALDRNVEQYF; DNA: TGTGCCAGCAGTGCACTCGACAGGAATGTCGAGCAGTACTTC
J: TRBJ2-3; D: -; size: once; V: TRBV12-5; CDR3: CASGRSTDTQYF; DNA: TGTGCTAGTGGTCGGTCCACAGATACGCAGTATTTT
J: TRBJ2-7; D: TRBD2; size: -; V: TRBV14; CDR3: CASSPGLGLEQYF; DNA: TGTGCCAGCAGCCCGGGACTAGGACTCGAGCAGTACTTC
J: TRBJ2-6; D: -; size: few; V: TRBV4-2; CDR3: CASSQDSDPNVLTF; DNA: TGTGCCAGCAGCCAAGACAGCGACCCCAACGTCCTGACTTTC
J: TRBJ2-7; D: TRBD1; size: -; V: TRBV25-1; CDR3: CASSGPGQGAGEQYF; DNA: TGTGCCAGCAGTGGTCCGGGACAGGGGGCTGGTGAGCAGTACTTC
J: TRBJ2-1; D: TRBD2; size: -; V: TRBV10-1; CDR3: CASSWTSGGDSSYNEQFF; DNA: TGCGCCAGCAGTTGGACTAGCGGGGGGGACAGCTCCTACAATGAGCAGTTCTTC
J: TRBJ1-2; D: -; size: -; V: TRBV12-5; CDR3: CASGPTEPLYGYTF; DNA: TGTGCTAGTGGCCCGACAGAACCTCTGTATGGCTACACCTTC
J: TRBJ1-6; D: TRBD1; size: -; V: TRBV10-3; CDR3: CATNDRAEAPLHF; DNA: TGTGCCACCAATGACAGGGCAGAGGCACCCCTCCACTTT
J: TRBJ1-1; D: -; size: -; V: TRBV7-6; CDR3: CASSLTTGDTEAFF; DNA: TGTGCCAGCAGCTTGACCACGGGGGACACTGAAGCTTTCTTT
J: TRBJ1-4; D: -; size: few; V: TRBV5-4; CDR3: CASSLNREPNEKLFF; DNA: TGTGCCAGCAGCCTCAACAGGGAACCTAATGAAAAACTGTTTTTT
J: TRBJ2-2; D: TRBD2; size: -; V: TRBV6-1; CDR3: CASSRTSGTGELFF; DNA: TGTGCCAGCAGCCGGACTAGCGGGACCGGGGAGCTGTTTTTT
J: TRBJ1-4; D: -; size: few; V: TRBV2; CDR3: CASRRANEKLFF; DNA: TGTGCCAGCAGGAGGGCCAATGAAAAACTGTTTTTT
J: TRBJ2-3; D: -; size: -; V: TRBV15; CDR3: CATSRGGAGTDTQYF; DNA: TGTGCCACCAGCAGAGGTGGAGCGGGCACAGATACGCAGTATTTT
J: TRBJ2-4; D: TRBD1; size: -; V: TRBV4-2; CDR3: CASSQDQGTATLAKNIQYF; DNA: TGTGCCAGCAGCCAAGATCAAGGGACAGCTACCTTAGCCAAAAACATTCAGTACTTC
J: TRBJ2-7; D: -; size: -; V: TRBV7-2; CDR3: CASSLYRQGGYEQYF; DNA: TGTGCCAGCAGCTTATACCGTCAGGGAGGATACGAGCAGTACTTC
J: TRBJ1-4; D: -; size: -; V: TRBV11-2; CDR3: CASSQAPGRGFGEKLFF; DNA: TGTGCCAGCAGTCAGGCCCCCGGCAGGGGCTTTGGTGAAAAACTGTTTTTT
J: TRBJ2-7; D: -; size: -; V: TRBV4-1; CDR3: CASSQSSSREDEQYF; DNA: TGCGCCAGCAGCCAATCCTCGTCGAGGGAAGACGAGCAGTACTTC
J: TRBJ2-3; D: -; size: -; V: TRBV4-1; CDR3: CASSQAGGDADTQYF; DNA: TGCGCCAGCAGCCAAGCCGGAGGAGACGCAGATACGCAGTATTTT
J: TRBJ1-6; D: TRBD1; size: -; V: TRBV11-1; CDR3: CASSIGQGGNNSPLHF; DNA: TGTGCCAGCAGCATTGGACAGGGAGGTAACAATTCACCCCTCCACTTT
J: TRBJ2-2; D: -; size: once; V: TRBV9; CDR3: CASSVLPNTGELFF; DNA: TGTGCCAGCAGCGTACTACCGAACACCGGGGAGCTGTTTTTT